There are a few counts of the clone carrying this T cell receptor beta chain. TCRdb redid the calling of the RT-PCR reads with MiXCR, one entry per CDR3 protein. Of approximately 530,000 distinct CDR3 sequences in the sample, around 7.7% were seen once. The sample is drawn from a study of response to subunit inactivated influenza vaccine. The CDR3 loop spans 14 amino acids. The trim removed 9 bases at V and 4 bases at J, leaving 4 bases unmatched. Germline V lookup: CDR1 KGHDR, CDR2 SFDVKD. The sequence was collected from a man aged 50 to 75 who received an inactivated influenza vaccine. Sequencing was performed on PBMCs from blood, taken less than 30 months after vaccination. This chain links TRBV24-1 with TRBJ2-5, with 13 positions matching TRBD2. The CDR3 region has the DNA TGTGCCACCGGACTAGCGGGAGCATCAGAGACCCAGTACTTC. Translated: CATGLAGASETQYF.